One sample yielded the 17 T cell receptor beta chains listed below, sequenced in a study of T cell changes during pregnancy in multiple sclerosis. Here immunoSEQ multiplex PCR was the method, and the copy in TCRdb shows in-frame clones only, minus some. The repertoire consists of approximately 65,000 clones, with about 91% occurring once and the leading ten covering roughly 0.7%. The specimen comprised CD4+ T cells from peripheral blood mononuclear cells, sampled in the first trimester of pregnancy. These receptors all come from a female donor with multiple sclerosis, enrolled in a pregnancy study.

The V and J genes are TRBV14 and TRBJ1-2, with D maybe TRBD1 (5 bases). This CDR3 is built from 16 residues. Germline CDR1 and CDR2: SGHDN and FVKESK. V shed 1 base and J shed 4 bases, with 16 bases lying between them. The CDR3 region is CASSQVTGSIIYGYTF. CDR3 bases: TGTGCCAGCAGCCAAGTAACAGGTTCGATCATCTATGGCTACACCTTC.

DNA of the CDR3: TGTGCCAGCACTCGCGGACAGTACTACGAGCAGTACTTC. This codes for CASTRGQYYEQYF. The chain has TRBV7-2 and TRBJ2-7; D possibly corresponds to TRBD1 (6 bases). The V end was cut by 7 bases, the J end by 3 bases, with 13 bases between. The CDR3 is 13 amino acids. Germline CDR1 reads SGHTA; CDR2 reads FQGNSA.

This chain joins TRBV7-2 and TRBJ1-5; 7 bases match TRBD1. The CDR3 is 14 residues long. V shed 5 bases, J shed 7 bases, and the junction held 8 bases outside the gene matches. Germline CDR1 is SGHTA and CDR2 is FQGNSA. CDR3 coding DNA: TGTGCCAGCAGCCTGAACAGGGGTCAACAGCCCCAGCATTTT. Translation: CASSLNRGQQPQHF.

The chain combines TRBV7-9 with TRBJ2-6; no clear D gene. Per the germline V gene, CDR1 is SEHNR and CDR2 is FQNEAQ (reference sequence). V lost 4 bases, J lost 0 bases, and 4 bases lay in between. There are 14 residues in the CDR3. The CDR3 coding sequence is TGTGCCAGCAGCTCTAACTCTGGGGCCAACGTCCTGACTTTC. It is translated as CASSSNSGANVLTF.

The V and J genes are TRBV7-2 and TRBJ1-2; weak D call: TRBD1 (6 bases). V was pared by 4 bases and J by 1 base, with 13 bases between. There are 15 residues in the CDR3. Germline V lookup: CDR1 SGHTA, CDR2 FQGNSA. The CDR3 DNA reads TGTGCCAGCAGCTACAGTACAGGGAGTAACTATGGCTACACCTTC. Protein sequence: CASSYSTGSNYGYTF.

The V call is TRBV18, the J call TRBJ1-1; TRBD1 matches 9 bases. The germline gives CDR1 KGHSH, CDR2 LQKENI. This CDR3 has 16 amino acids. The V segment lost 3 bases and the J segment 4 bases; nucleotides outside the gene matches: 9. For the CDR3, the DNA is TGTGCCAGCTCACCTTATACAGGGGGCGCAGGCACTGAAGCTTTCTTT. Amino acid sequence: CASSPYTGGAGTEAFF. The complete variable domain, with remaining parts taken from reference TRBV18 and TRBJ1-1, reads NAGVMQNPRHLVRRRGQEARLRCSPMKGHSHVYWYRQLPEEGLKFMVYLQKENIIDESGMPKERFSAEFPKEGPSILRIQQVVRGDSAAYFCASSPYTGGAGTEAFFGQGTRLTVV.

V is TRBV27 and J is TRBJ2-7, with D perhaps TRBD1 (7 bases). The CDR3 has 15 residues. Germline values: CDR1 MNHEY, CDR2 SMNVEV (reference sequence). V gave up 4 bases and J gave up 2 bases, with 15 bases separating them. The CDR3 DNA is TGTGCCAGCAGTTCCCTGACAGGGAGGACCTACGAGCAGTACTTC. It yields the protein CASSSLTGRTYEQYF.

Here the CDR3 DNA reads TGCGCCAGCAGGGCCCCAGCGCGAGGGGCAGGGGACACCATATATTTT. Its translation: CASRAPARGAGDTIYF. This chain uses TRBV10-2 with TRBJ1-3; maybe TRBD1 (6 bases). V shed 6 bases and J shed 8 bases, with 23 bases lying between them. CDR1 and CDR2 (germline): WSHSY, SAAADI. The CDR3 runs 16 residues.

The chain is built from TRBV10-3 and TRBJ1-3; a weak D match, TRBD1 (6 bases). Trimming pared 10 bases from V and 2 bases from J, leaving 9 bases between. The germline gives CDR1 ENHRY, CDR2 SYGVKD. This CDR3 has 12 amino acids. CDR3 protein: CATTGPGNTIYF. In DNA, the CDR3 is TGTGCCACCACAGGGCCTGGAAACACCATATATTTT.

In this sample, this clone turned up a few times. The CDR3: CASSLARGQGYTF. For the CDR3, the DNA is TGTGCCAGCAGCTTAGCCAGGGGGCAGGGCTACACCTTC. V gene TRBV7-3 combines with J gene TRBJ1-2; 8 bases align to TRBD1. V shed 2 bases and J 8 bases; nucleotides not matched to a gene: 4. Germline CDR1 and CDR2: SGHTA and FQGTGA. The CDR3 is 13 residues long.

The gene calls are TRBV4-3 and TRBJ1-2; D not resolved. Germline V gene lookup returns CDR1 LGHNA and CDR2 YSLEER. The V end was cut by 3 bases, the J end by 3 bases, with 14 bases between. The CDR3 sequence is 15 residues long. The DNA for the CDR3 is TGCGCCAGCAGCCAGGCGGGGTACAGTCACTATGGCTACACCTTC. Protein: CASSQAGYSHYGYTF.

The V call is TRBV10-3, the J call TRBJ1-1; TRBD1 might be the D (6 bases). The CDR3 contains 20 residues. V lost 4 bases to trimming and J lost 6 bases, with 33 bases between them. Germline CDR1 and CDR2: ENHRY and SYGVKD. In DNA, the CDR3 is TGTGCCATCAGTGTGGGGGGGGCCAGGGGCATAAATGTTCAGTATGCTGAAGCTTTCTTT. Protein sequence: CAISVGGARGINVQYAEAFF.

The chain recombines TRBV21-1 with TRBJ2-3; TRBD2 is the table's D call and was not checked against the DNA. TRBV21-1 is a pseudogene locus. The CDR3 spans 18 residues. The CDR3 region has the DNA TGTGCCAGCAGCAAAGCAGGGGTTGTGAGCGGGGGCACAGATACGCAGTATTTT. It translates to CASSKAGVVSGGTDTQYF.

The V and J genes are TRBV5-4 and TRBJ1-2; 7 bases map to TRBD1. CDR1 and CDR2 (germline): SGHNT, YYREEE (reference sequence). The CDR3 contains 14 residues. With 2 bases clipped from V and 8 bases from J, the junction kept 9 bases outside the gene matches. CDR3 residues: CASSFNLGQQGYTF. In nucleotides, the CDR3 is TGTGCCAGCAGCTTTAATTTGGGACAGCAAGGCTACACCTTC.

In its sample, this clone was seen once. The chain joins TRBV6-5 to TRBJ1-4; 10 bases align to TRBD1. CDR1 MNHEY and CDR2 SVGAGI come from the germline V gene. Trimming at V came to 3 bases and at J to 8 bases, leaving 9 bases not matched to a gene. The CDR3 consists of 16 residues. Here the CDR3 reads CASSYSGTGAWEKLFF. The CDR3, as DNA: TGTGCCAGCAGTTATTCAGGGACAGGGGCCTGGGAAAAACTGTTTTTT.

The CDR3 here is CASSQVSSRGGTQYF. The CDR3 region has the DNA TGCGCCAGCAGCCAAGTCTCGTCGCGGGGGGGCACGCAGTATTTT. V usage is TRBV4-3 and J usage is TRBJ2-3, with 9 bases matching TRBD2. The germline gives CDR1 LGHNA, CDR2 YSLEER. The V and J ends lost 1 base and 9 bases, in that order; junction bases with no gene match: 8. CDR3 length: 15 residues.

CDR3 nucleotide sequence: TGTGCCAGCAGCAAACGGACAGGGAACATTCTTTTCAATGAGCAGTTCTTC. Translating gives CASSKRTGNILFNEQFF. This chain links TRBV7-8 with TRBJ2-1, with 8 nucleotides matching TRBD1. The CDR3 totals 17 residues. Germline CDR1 reads SGHVS; CDR2 reads FQNEAQ. V dropped 5 bases and J dropped 6; count of bases not matched to a gene: 15.